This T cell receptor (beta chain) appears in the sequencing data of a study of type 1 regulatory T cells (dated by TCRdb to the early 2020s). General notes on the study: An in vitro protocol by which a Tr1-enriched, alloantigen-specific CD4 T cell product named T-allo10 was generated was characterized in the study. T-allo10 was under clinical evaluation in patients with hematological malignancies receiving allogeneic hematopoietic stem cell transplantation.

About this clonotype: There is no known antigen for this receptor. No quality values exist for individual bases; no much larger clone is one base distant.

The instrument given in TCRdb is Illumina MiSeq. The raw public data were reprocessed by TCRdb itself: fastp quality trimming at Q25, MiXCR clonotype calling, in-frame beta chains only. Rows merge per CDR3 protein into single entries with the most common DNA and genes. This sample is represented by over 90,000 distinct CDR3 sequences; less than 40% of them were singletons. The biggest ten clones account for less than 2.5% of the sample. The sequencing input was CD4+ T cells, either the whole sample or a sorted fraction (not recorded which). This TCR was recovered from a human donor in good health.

The CDR3 reads CASSYRSGSNQPQHF. The sequenced DNA is TGTGCCAGCAGTTATCGGTCGGGTAGCAATCAGCCCCAGCATTTT. Recombination joined TRBV6-2 or TRBV6-3 with TRBJ1-5, with the identity of the D gene unclear. Counted from cysteine to phenylalanine, this CDR3 has 15 amino acids. Only CDR3 DNA is held: 45 bases, read in frame from base 1. For CDR1 and CDR2, the germline V gene lists MNHEY and SVGEGT. Deletion took 3 bases off V and 0 bases off J, with a span of 9 bases between the germline ends.